The 29 T cell receptor beta chains below were found in one sample sequenced in a study of blood T cell repertoires in COVID-19. Only in-frame clones appear in the TCRdb table, and some are missing; sequencing was by immunoSEQ multiplex PCR. The sample includes around 190,000 clones, about nine tenths of them seen just once. Material for sequencing was peripheral blood. These TCRs come from a man in his 70s with active or convalescent COVID-19.

The genes are TRBV6-5 and TRBJ2-7, with D perhaps matching TRBD1 (6 bases). Germline V lookup: CDR1 MNHEY, CDR2 SVGAGI. The CDR3 loop spans 15 amino acids. Trimming took 4 bases from V and 3 from J, leaving 16 bases between them. The CDR3 DNA sequence: TGTGCCAGCAGTTCCGTCCGGGACATATACTACGAGCAGTACTTC. Protein sequence: CASSSVRDIYYEQYF.

In its sample, this clone was seen once. This sequence joins TRBV6-6 and TRBJ2-7; 11 bases are a match to TRBD2. The V gene end was trimmed by 5 bases and the J gene end by 1 base; junction bases not matched to a gene: 7. There are 16 residues in the CDR3. Per the germline V gene, CDR1 is MNHNY and CDR2 is SVGAGI (reference sequence). CDR3 DNA: TGTGCCAGCAGTCACCCCGGGACTAGCGGATCCTACGAGCAGTACTTC. This translates into CASSHPGTSGSYEQYF.

The chain employs TRBV5-8 and TRBJ1-2, with 7 bases aligning to TRBD1. Trimming cost V 4 bases and J 9 bases; bases outside gene matches: 18. This CDR3 comprises 16 residues. Germline V gene lookup returns CDR1 SGHTS and CDR2 YDEGEE. The chain's CDR3 is CASSHRANRGNLRYTF. Written as DNA, the CDR3 is TGTGCCAGCAGCCACCGTGCCAACAGGGGAAACCTCCGCTACACCTTC.

CDR3 DNA sequence: TGTGCCAGCAGATCACAGAACCAAGAGACCCAGTACTTC. Amino acids: CASRSQNQETQYF. This chain links TRBV12-3 or TRBV12-4 with TRBJ2-5; D call uncertain. The V end lost 6 bases, the J end lost 0 bases, and 8 bases lay between the germline ends. The length of the CDR3 is 13 residues.

The chain carries TRBV2 and TRBJ2-5, with 9 positions matching TRBD1. Per germline, CDR1 SNHLY and CDR2 FYNNEI. The CDR3 covers 14 residues. The V gene end was trimmed by 5 bases and the J gene end by 5 bases; junction bases not matched to a gene: 6. CDR3 sequence: CASSSLTGGETQYF. The CDR3 bases are TGTGCCAGCAGTTCACTCACAGGGGGCGAGACCCAGTACTTC.

The chain has TRBV12-3 or TRBV12-4 and TRBJ1-2, with D possibly being TRBD1 (6 bases). This CDR3 region has 12 residues. Trimming left V 9 bases short and J 4 bases short, with 12 bases between. The DNA for the CDR3 is TGTGCCAGTGGGACAACTAGCTATGGCTACACCTTC. This encodes CASGTTSYGYTF.

The chain combines TRBV6-5 with TRBJ1-2; no definite D call. The CDR3 contains 12 residues. Germline lookup yields CDR1 MNHEY and CDR2 SVGAGI. The V end lost 8 bases, the J end lost 8 bases, and 15 bases lay between the germline ends. CDR3 DNA: TGTGCCAGCCGGATACTGCCGGGAGGCTACACCTTC. Encoded protein: CASRILPGGYTF.

J is TRBJ1-5 and V is TRBV6-2 or TRBV6-3; a weak D match, TRBD1 (6 bases). V lost 5 bases to trimming and J lost 4 bases, with 21 bases between them. CDR1 is MNHEY and CDR2 is SVGEGT in the germline V gene. The CDR3 consists of 17 residues. The CDR3 DNA reads TGTGCCAGCAGTCCCCGATCGGGGGGCTTAGGTAATCAGCCCCAGCATTTT. This encodes CASSPRSGGLGNQPQHF.

The rearrangement uses TRBV10-3 and TRBJ1-1; D is uncertain. V was pared by 7 bases and J by 3 bases, with 21 bases between. CDR1 and CDR2 (germline): ENHRY, SYGVKD. The length of the CDR3 is 16 residues. The CDR3 region is CAITSHGLVEDTEAFF. The CDR3 DNA follows: TGTGCCATCACCAGCCACGGTTTGGTGGAGGACACTGAAGCTTTCTTT.

This sequence joins TRBV6-2 or TRBV6-3 and TRBJ1-4; the match to TRBD1 covers 9 bases. The CDR3 covers 15 residues. V gave up 4 bases and J gave up 6 bases; unmatched junction bases: 6. Germline CDR1 is MNHEY and CDR2 is SVGEGT. CDR3 DNA sequence: TGTGCCAGCAGTTTGCTGGGGACAGGGTATGAAAAACTGTTTTTT. This sequence encodes CASSLLGTGYEKLFF.

The V and J genes are TRBV12-3 or TRBV12-4 and TRBJ1-1; D uncertain. Deletions cut 5 bases from V and 7 bases from J, with 8 bases between. This CDR3 contains 11 residues. CDR3 in amino acids: CASSPRVEAFF. The CDR3 DNA reads TGTGCCAGCAGTCCCCGGGTTGAAGCTTTCTTT.

V is TRBV2 and J is TRBJ1-1; no definite D call. Germline CDR1 is SNHLY and CDR2 is FYNNEI. The V gene lost 5 bases and the J gene lost 0 bases, with 7 bases spanning the gap. The length of the CDR3 is 13 residues. The CDR3 DNA is TGTGCCAGCAGTACGACATTGAACACTGAAGCTTTCTTT. It yields the protein CASSTTLNTEAFF.

This chain links TRBV7-3 with TRBJ2-2, with TRBD1 identical over 8 bases. V lost 1 base, J lost 4 bases, and 11 bases stayed unmatched. From germline, CDR1 is SGHTA and CDR2 FQGTGA. The CDR3 loop spans 18 amino acids. The CDR3 region has the DNA TGTGCCAGCAGCTTAATAAGCGCAGGGGGCGATGGCACCGGGGAGCTGTTTTTT. Its translation is CASSLISAGGDGTGELFF.

The sample holds one count of this clone. The rearrangement uses TRBV5-1 and TRBJ1-6; 7 nucleotides agree with TRBD1. Germline loops: CDR1 SGHRS, CDR2 YFSETQ. J gave up 8 bases and V 0 bases, and 2 bases lay outside the gene matches. The CDR3 consists of 14 residues. The CDR3 DNA sequence: TGCGCCAGCAGCTTGGGGGACAGATATTCACCCCTCCACTTT. Its protein is CASSLGDRYSPLHF.

This chain joins TRBV7-2 and TRBJ2-2; a weak D match, TRBD1 (6 bases). V was clipped by 3 bases and J by 10 bases, with 21 bases between them. Germline V CDR1 and CDR2: SGHTA, FQGNSA. The CDR3 length is 16 residues. The CDR3 here is CASSLSTGSNHPELFF. The CDR3 bases are TGTGCCAGCAGCTTGTCGACAGGCTCGAACCACCCGGAGCTGTTTTTT.

This clone was recorded only once. The chain's CDR3 is CASSPLGGNTEAFF. Here the CDR3 DNA reads TGTGCCAGCAGCCCCTTAGGGGGGAACACTGAAGCTTTCTTT. The chain joins TRBV7-7 to TRBJ1-1; tentatively, D is TRBD1 (6 bases). The CDR3 runs to 14 residues. Trimming removed 5 bases at V and 1 base at J, with 11 bases between. CDR1 is SSHAT, CDR2 FNYEAQ, per germline (reference sequence).

V gene TRBV14 combines with J gene TRBJ2-7, with D possibly being TRBD1 (5 bases). V dropped 2 bases and J dropped 4 bases, with 15 bases sitting between them. From germline, CDR1 is SGHDN and CDR2 FVKESK. The CDR3 is 15 residues long. CDR3 bases: TGTGCCAGCAGCCAAATGTATGGGGCGCGGTACGAGCAGTACTTC. This translates into CASSQMYGARYEQYF.

V usage is TRBV3-1 (or the pseudogene TRBV3-2) and J usage is TRBJ2-2; D is ambiguous. CDR1 is LGHDT and CDR2 is YNNKEL in the germline V gene (reference sequence). The CDR3 runs 14 residues. The ends were cut back, 2 bases at V and 1 base at J, with 5 bases in the middle. The CDR3 DNA reads TGTGCCAGCAGCCAATCAGGGAACACCGGGGAGCTGTTTTTT. It codes for CASSQSGNTGELFF.

The chain employs TRBV19 and TRBJ1-5; TRBD1 aligns across 8 bases. Germline V gene sequence: CDR1 LNHDA, CDR2 SQIVND (reference sequence). The junction had 10 bases not matched to a gene; V was cut back by 5 bases and J by 4 bases. The CDR3 has 16 residues. The chain's CDR3 is CASSGGQGGFNQPQHF. CDR3 coding DNA: TGTGCCAGTAGTGGCGGACAGGGAGGGTTTAATCAGCCCCAGCATTTT.

The CDR3, as DNA: TGTGCCACCCGCGGGGGAAACACTGAAGCTTTCTTT. Protein sequence: CATRGGNTEAFF. V and J are TRBV19 and TRBJ1-1; D might be TRBD1 (5 bases). Germline assignment: CDR1 LNHDA and CDR2 SQIVND (reference sequence). The CDR3 covers 12 residues. Trimming stripped 10 bases from V and 2 bases from J, with 11 bases between.

V and J are TRBV15 and TRBJ1-2; D not certain. The V gene's germline CDR1 is LNHNV and CDR2 YYDKDF (reference sequence). CDR3 length: 15 residues. V was clipped by 4 bases and J by 8 bases, with 20 bases between them. Here the CDR3 reads CATSKTLTAAWGYTF. CDR3 nucleotide sequence: TGTGCCACCAGCAAAACGCTGACTGCCGCTTGGGGCTACACCTTC.

The chain links TRBV27 to TRBJ1-1; D might be TRBD1 (5 bases). The ends were cut back, 4 bases at V and 4 bases at J, with 13 bases in the middle. Germline V gene data show CDR1 as MNHEY and CDR2 as SMNVEV (reference sequence). The CDR3 extends over 14 amino acids. The CDR3 sequence: CASSWGLLGTEAFF. The CDR3, as DNA: TGTGCCAGCAGTTGGGGACTTCTCGGCACTGAAGCTTTCTTT.

The genes are TRBV5-5 and TRBJ1-1; TRBD1 aligns across 12 bases. The CDR3 runs 15 residues. V gave up 0 bases and J gave up 9 bases; unmatched junction bases: 6. Germline CDR1 reads SGHKS; CDR2 reads YYEKEE (reference sequence). CDR3: CASSLDPGQGAKAFF. As DNA, the CDR3 is TGTGCCAGCAGCTTGGATCCGGGACAGGGGGCGAAAGCTTTCTTT.

CDR3 in amino acids: CASSKAPDRVRGYTF. The CDR3 bases are TGTGCCAGTAGTAAAGCCCCGGACAGGGTAAGGGGCTACACCTTC. The J gene is TRBJ1-2, the V gene TRBV19; 8 bases line up with TRBD1. The CDR3 length is 15 residues. V trimming: 4 bases; J trimming: 8 bases; junction bases outside the gene matches: 12. Germline lookup yields CDR1 LNHDA and CDR2 SQIVND (reference sequence).

This clone appeared a single time. The chain combines TRBV4-3 with TRBJ2-3; 10 bases map to TRBD2. After removal of 6 bases from V and 0 bases from J, the junction contained 15 bases not matched to a gene. CDR1 and CDR2 (germline): LGHNA, YSLEER. The CDR3 has 19 residues. The CDR3 bases are TGCGCCAGCAGTATTAGCGGGGGGCGCACTGGACCTAGCACAGATACGCAGTATTTT. Its protein is CASSISGGRTGPSTDTQYF.

V is TRBV7-9 and J is TRBJ2-7; 7 nucleotides line up with TRBD1. This CDR3 is built from 14 residues. Trimming cost V 5 bases and J 2 bases; bases outside gene matches: 6. CDR1 and CDR2 (germline): SEHNR, FQNEAQ (reference sequence). The CDR3 region is CASSQTTGTYEQYF. The CDR3 DNA reads TGTGCCAGCAGCCAGACGACAGGGACCTACGAGCAGTACTTC.

The chain links TRBV9 to TRBJ1-2; the D gene is possibly TRBD1 (6 bases). The CDR3 is 13 residues long. Germline CDR1 reads SGDLS; CDR2 reads YYNGEE. V lost 4 bases and J 4 bases, leaving 11 bases between the germline ends. This CDR3 is CASSRTGSYGYTF. The CDR3 bases are TGTGCCAGCAGCCGAACAGGGAGCTATGGCTACACCTTC.

This clone showed up just once. The CDR3, as DNA: TGTGCCAGCTCACCCACCGGGACTAGCGGAGGAGGTCGGGCCAAAAACATTCAGTACTTC. It specifies CASSPTGTSGGGRAKNIQYF. The rearrangement joins TRBV18 to TRBJ2-4; 11 bases are a match to TRBD2. The CDR3 has 20 residues. Germline V CDR1 and CDR2: KGHSH, LQKENI. V lost 3 bases, J lost 1 base, and 14 bases stayed unmatched.

The V call is TRBV9, the J call TRBJ2-3; D remains unclear. CDR1 is SGDLS and CDR2 is YYNGEE in the germline V gene. Trimming took 0 bases from V and 2 from J, leaving 4 bases between them. CDR3 length: 13 amino acids. DNA for the CDR3: TGTGCCAGCAGCGTAGGTAACACAGATACGCAGTATTTT. Protein sequence: CASSVGNTDTQYF. The complete variable domain, with remaining parts taken from reference TRBV9 and TRBJ2-3, reads DSGVTQTPKHLITATGQRVTLRCSPRSGDLSVYWYQQSLDQGLQFLIQYYNGEERAKGNILERFSAQQFPDLHSELNLSSLELGDSALYFCASSVGNTDTQYFGPGTRLTVL.